This T cell receptor (beta chain) is drawn from a study of T cell changes during pregnancy in multiple sclerosis. The table came from immunoSEQ multiplex PCR; TCRdb's copy has only in-frame clones and leaves some out. This sample has 57,000 or so clones; approximately 90% occur once, and the top ten carry about 3.7%. Between the trimmed V and J ends, which lost 1 base and 5 bases, there was a span of 14 bases. CDR3 length: 15 residues. The germline CDR1 and CDR2 sequences are SGHTA and FQGTGA. The gene calls are TRBV7-3 and TRBJ2-5, with a weak D call TRBD1 (6 bases). The material was peripheral blood, obtained after pregnancy. This clonotype was obtained from a female donor in good health, enrolled as a control in a pregnancy study. The CDR3 loop reads CASSLRAGVEETQYF. CDR3 DNA: TGTGCCAGCAGCTTAAGGGCAGGGGTGGAGGAGACCCAGTACTTC.